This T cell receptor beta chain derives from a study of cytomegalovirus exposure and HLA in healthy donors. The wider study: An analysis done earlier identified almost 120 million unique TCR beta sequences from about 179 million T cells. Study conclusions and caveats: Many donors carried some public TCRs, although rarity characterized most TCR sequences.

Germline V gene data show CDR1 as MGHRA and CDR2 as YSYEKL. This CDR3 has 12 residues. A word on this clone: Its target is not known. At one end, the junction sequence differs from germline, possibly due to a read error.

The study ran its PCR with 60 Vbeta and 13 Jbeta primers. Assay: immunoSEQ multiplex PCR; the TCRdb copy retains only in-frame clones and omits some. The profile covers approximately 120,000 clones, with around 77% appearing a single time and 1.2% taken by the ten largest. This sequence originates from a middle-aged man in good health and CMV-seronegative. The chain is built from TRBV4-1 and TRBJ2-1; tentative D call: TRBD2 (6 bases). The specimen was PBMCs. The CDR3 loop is CASSQLSGEPFF. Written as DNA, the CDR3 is TGCGCCAGCAGCCAACTATCGGGGGAGCCGTTCTTC.